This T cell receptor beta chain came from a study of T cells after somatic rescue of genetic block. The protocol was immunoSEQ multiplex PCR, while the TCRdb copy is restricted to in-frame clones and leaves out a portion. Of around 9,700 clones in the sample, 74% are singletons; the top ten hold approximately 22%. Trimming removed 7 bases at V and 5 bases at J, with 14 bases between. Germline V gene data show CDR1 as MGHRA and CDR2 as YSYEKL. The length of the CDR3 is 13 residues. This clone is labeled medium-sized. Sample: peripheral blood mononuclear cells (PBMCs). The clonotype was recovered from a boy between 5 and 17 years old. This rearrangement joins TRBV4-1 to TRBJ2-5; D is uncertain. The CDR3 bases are TGCGCCAGCACAGGAACTGCCAGCGAGACCCAGTACTTC. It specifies CASTGTASETQYF.